The T cell receptor beta chain described here comes from a study of control samples from healthy donors and cancer patients. Clones were read by immunoSEQ multiplex PCR, and TCRdb kept only the in-frame ones, dropping some. The sample has about 51,000 clones; approximately 91% are singletons. This CDR3 contains 15 residues. The trim removed 1 base at V and 5 bases at J, leaving 5 bases unmatched. The V gene's germline CDR1 is LGHNA and CDR2 YSLEER. The origin of this receptor is a man in his fifties or sixties with head and neck cancer. The chain has TRBV4-3 and TRBJ2-1; 7 positions match TRBD1. Material for sequencing was PBMCs. DNA for the CDR3: TGCGCCAGCAGCCAAGCAGGGGGTATAAACAATGAGCAGTTCTTC. Translation: CASSQAGGINNEQFF.